These 7 T cell receptor beta chains originate from one sample sequenced in a study of CD8+CD57+ T cells in acquired aplastic anemia. Genomic DNA templated the TCR beta VDJ and CDR3 profiling. Via MiXCR, TCRdb re-called the reads, giving one row per CDR3 protein. The data hold roughly 130,000 distinct CDR3 sequences, with 48% observed a single time. Source material: sorted CD4+, CD8+, or CD8+CD57+ T cells (not recorded which) from PBMCs. These receptors were obtained from a human donor in good health, serving as a control.

This clonotype was seen only once. One junction end does not reproduce the germline sequence, and a read error may be involved. In DNA, the CDR3 is TGTGCCAGCGGCTTGACCGGCAGGGTCGAAGGCTACACCTTC. Its protein product is CASGLTGRVEGYTF. V usage is TRBV7-9 and J usage is TRBJ1-2, with D maybe TRBD1 (5 bases). This CDR3 has 14 residues. Germline V gene data show CDR1 as SEHNR and CDR2 as FQNEAQ (reference sequence). The entire variable domain, with the rest obtained from reference TRBV7-9 and TRBJ1-2, is as follows: DTGVSQNPRHKITKRGQNVTFRCDPISEHNRLYWYRQTLGQGPEFLTYFQNEAQLEKSRLLSDRFSAERPKGSFSTLEIQRTEQGDSAMYLCASGLTGRVEGYTFGSGTRLTVV.

The rearrangement joins TRBV2 to TRBJ2-3; TRBD2 matches 12 bases. V lost 6 bases and J lost 2; bases outside the gene matches: 6. Germline V gene lookup returns CDR1 SNHLY and CDR2 FYNNEI. The CDR3 extends over 16 amino acids. CDR3 protein: CASSVLAGGNTDTQYF. CDR3 DNA sequence: TGTGCCAGCAGCGTACTAGCGGGGGGAAACACAGATACGCAGTATTTT.

This clonotype was observed at least ten times. CDR3 in amino acids: CASSPRYLGNEQFF. The CDR3 nucleotides are TGTGCCAGCAGCCCACGGTACCTCGGGAATGAGCAGTTCTTC. J is TRBJ2-1 and V is TRBV7-2, with no clear D. Germline assignment: CDR1 SGHTA and CDR2 FQGNSA. V lost 5 bases to trimming and J lost 7 bases, with 15 bases between them. The CDR3 spans 14 residues.

The table lists this clonotype with many counts. The V and J genes are TRBV5-1 and TRBJ2-5, with 7 bases identical to TRBD2. Germline lookup yields CDR1 SGHRS and CDR2 YFSETQ. After removal of 0 bases from V and 5 bases from J, the junction contained 7 bases not matched to a gene. This CDR3 is built from 15 residues. The CDR3 loop is CASSLGDYPGETQYF. CDR3 coding DNA: TGCGCCAGCAGCTTGGGGGACTATCCCGGGGAGACCCAGTACTTC.

The chain couples TRBV27 to TRBJ1-5, with D hard to call. CDR3 length: 15 amino acids. The germline gives CDR1 MNHEY, CDR2 SMNVEV (reference sequence). Between the trimmed V and J ends, which lost 6 bases and 4 bases, there was a span of 16 bases. The CDR3 loop is CASSYRQEPNQPQHF. Here the CDR3 DNA reads TGTGCCAGCAGCTATCGTCAGGAACCAAATCAGCCCCAGCATTTT.

This clonotype was counted at least ten times. V gene TRBV6-2 or TRBV6-3 combines with J gene TRBJ2-1; D is undetermined. Trimming cost V 4 bases and J 9 bases, with 7 bases left between them. CDR1 and CDR2 (germline): MNHEY, SVGEGT. The CDR3 length is 11 residues. CDR3 loop: CASSSMIEQFF. In DNA form, the CDR3 reads TGTGCCAGCAGTTCTATGATTGAGCAGTTCTTC.

This clonotype has ten or more counts. This sequence joins TRBV6-1 and TRBJ1-5; TRBD1 matches at 7 bases. Per the germline V gene, CDR1 is MNHNS and CDR2 is SASEGT. This CDR3 comprises 16 residues. V was clipped by 6 bases and J by 5 bases; unmatched bases: 13. CDR3 protein: CASSWVRQGLDQPQHF. The CDR3 nucleotides are TGTGCCAGCAGCTGGGTAAGACAGGGTCTTGATCAGCCCCAGCATTTT.